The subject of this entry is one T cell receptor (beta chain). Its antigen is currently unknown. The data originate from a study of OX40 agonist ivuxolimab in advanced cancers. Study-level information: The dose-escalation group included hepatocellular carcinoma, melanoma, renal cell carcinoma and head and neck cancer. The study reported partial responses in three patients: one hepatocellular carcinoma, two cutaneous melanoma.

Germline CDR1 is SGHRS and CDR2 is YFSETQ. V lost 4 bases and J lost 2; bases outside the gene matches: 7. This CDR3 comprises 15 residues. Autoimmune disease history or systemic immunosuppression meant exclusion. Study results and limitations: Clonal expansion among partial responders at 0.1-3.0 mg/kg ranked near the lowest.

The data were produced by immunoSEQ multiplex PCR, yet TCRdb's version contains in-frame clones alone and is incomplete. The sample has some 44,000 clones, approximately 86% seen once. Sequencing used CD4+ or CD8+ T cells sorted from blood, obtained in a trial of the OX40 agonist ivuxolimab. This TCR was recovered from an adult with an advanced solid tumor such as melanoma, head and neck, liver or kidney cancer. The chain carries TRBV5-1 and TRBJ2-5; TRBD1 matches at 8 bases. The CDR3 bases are TGCGCCAGCAGCGCCGCGACAGGGGTGCAAGAGACCCAGTACTTC. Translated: CASSAATGVQETQYF.